Following are 8 T cell receptor beta chains from one sample sequenced in a study of CD8 T cells in Susac syndrome. Reverse transcription of roughly 0.5 to 1 ug RNA was performed with random hexamers. TCRdb redid the calling of the immunoSEQ multiplex PCR reads with MiXCR, one entry per CDR3 protein. This sample has hundreds of thousands of distinct CDR3 sequences, with approximately 85% found just once. The sequencing input was CD8+ T cells from PBMCs. Receptor source: a human donor with multiple sclerosis.

The chain joins TRBV9 to TRBJ1-5, with D possibly being TRBD1 (5 bases). This CDR3 contains 15 residues. The germline gives CDR1 SGDLS, CDR2 YYNGEE. Trimming pared 0 bases from V and 6 bases from J, leaving 13 bases between. In DNA, the CDR3 is TGTGCCAGCAGCGTAGAACGGGACGCGGGTCAGCCCCAGCATTTT. It is translated as CASSVERDAGQPQHF.

V is TRBV30 and J is TRBJ2-2; TRBD1 agrees at 11 bases. The CDR3 consists of 13 residues. V was clipped by 5 bases and J by 5 bases; unmatched bases: 1. Per the germline V gene, CDR1 is GTSNPN and CDR2 is SVGIG (reference sequence). The CDR3 region is CAWGTGGTGELFF. The CDR3 DNA is TGTGCCTGGGGGACAGGGGGGACCGGGGAGCTGTTTTTT.

The rearrangement links TRBV27 to TRBJ2-7, with 8 bases lining up with TRBD2. This CDR3 comprises 13 residues. Germline V gene sequence: CDR1 MNHEY, CDR2 SMNVEV (reference sequence). Trimming cost V 6 bases and J 3 bases; bases outside gene matches: 4. CDR3 residues: CASRFSGNYEQYF. In DNA, the CDR3 is TGTGCCAGCAGATTTAGCGGGAACTACGAGCAGTACTTC.

The chain carries TRBV2 and TRBJ2-1; 15 nucleotides match TRBD2. The CDR3 runs 15 residues. The germline gives CDR1 SNHLY, CDR2 FYNNEI. J gave up 9 bases and V 6 bases, and 6 bases lay outside the gene matches. The CDR3 is CASSRTSGGAVEQFF. CDR3 sequence (DNA): TGTGCCAGCAGCCGGACTAGCGGGGGGGCCGTTGAGCAGTTCTTC.

J is TRBJ1-2 and V is TRBV29-1; 10 nucleotides align to TRBD1. Losses at the gene ends were 7 bases for V and 8 bases for J; bases not matched to a gene: 4. In germline, CDR1 is SQVTM, CDR2 ANQGSEA. CDR3 length: 11 residues. The CDR3 region has the DNA TGCAGCGCCCCGGGACAGGGGGGCTACACCTTC. This gives the protein CSAPGQGGYTF.

A word on this clonotype: One junction end does not reproduce the germline sequence, and a read error may be involved. The chain combines TRBV29-1 with TRBJ1-2; D is ambiguous. CDR1 is SQVTM, CDR2 ANQGSEA, per germline. The CDR3 extends over 11 amino acids. This CDR3 is CSAAETAGNYF. The CDR3 region has the DNA TGCAGCGCCGCCGAAACGGCTGGCAACTACTTC.

The genes are TRBV14 and TRBJ2-1, with TRBD1 identical over 7 bases. The V and J ends lost 1 base and 1 base, in that order; junction bases with no gene match: 7. Germline loops: CDR1 SGHDN, CDR2 FVKESK. This CDR3 has 17 residues. For the CDR3, the DNA is TGTGCCAGCAGCCAAGTGAACAGGGGCAGATCCTACAATGAGCAGTTCTTC. Translated, it gives CASSQVNRGRSYNEQFF.

The chain combines TRBV6-5 with TRBJ2-5; perhaps D is TRBD1 or TRBD2 (5 bases each). Looked up from germline, CDR1 is MNHEY and CDR2 is SVGAGI. V was trimmed by 0 bases and J by 3 bases, leaving 11 bases between them. The CDR3 extends over 15 amino acids. The CDR3 DNA follows: TGTGCCAGCAGTTACTCGCCGGGACCAAAAGAGACCCAGTACTTC. Its protein product is CASSYSPGPKETQYF.